The present T cell receptor beta chain was sequenced within a study of T cells in Graves' hyperthyroidism and ophthalmopathy. When ophthalmopathy did not progress within 18 months, Graves' hyperthyroidism was considered stable. Amplified TCR beta CDR3 regions came from RNA transcripts. The HTBI set primed first-round TCR CDR3 RT-PCR. TCRdb reanalysed the multiplex PCR reads using MiXCR and keeps one entry per CDR3 protein. The repertoire has more than 500,000 distinct CDR3 sequences, roughly 16% of them found once; the top ten carry about 3.8%. This clonotype was recorded many times. The receptor was isolated from a woman in her twenties or thirties with Graves' hyperthyroidism. Specimen: blood.

CDR3 amino acids: CASSIAGSNYGYTF. The DNA for the CDR3 is TGTGCCAGTAGTATAGCGGGCAGTAACTATGGCTACACCTTC. The rearrangement joins TRBV19 to TRBJ1-2; unclear D gene. Trimming pared 1 base from V and 1 base from J, leaving 7 bases between. Per the germline V gene, CDR1 is LNHDA and CDR2 is SQIVND (reference sequence). The CDR3 spans 14 residues.